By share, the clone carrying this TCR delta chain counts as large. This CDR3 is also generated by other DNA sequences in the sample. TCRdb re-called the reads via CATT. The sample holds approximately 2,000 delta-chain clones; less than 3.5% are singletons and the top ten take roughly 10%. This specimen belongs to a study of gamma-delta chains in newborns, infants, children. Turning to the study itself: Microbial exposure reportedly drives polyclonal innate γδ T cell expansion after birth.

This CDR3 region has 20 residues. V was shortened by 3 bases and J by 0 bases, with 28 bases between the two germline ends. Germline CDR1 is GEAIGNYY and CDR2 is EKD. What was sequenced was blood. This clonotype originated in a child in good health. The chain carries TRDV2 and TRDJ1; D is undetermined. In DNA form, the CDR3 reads TGTGCCTGTGACTCACTCCGAGAGGGACCCCACGAATTGGACACCGATAAACTCATCTTT. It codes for CACDSLREGPHELDTDKLIF.